The 22 T cell receptor beta chains given below trace back to one sample, sequenced in a study of tumour-infiltrating T cells in Burkitt lymphoma. Some clones are missing from TCRdb's copy, which holds only in-frame ones; the method was immunoSEQ multiplex PCR. The sample records approximately 46,000 clones, less than 35% being singletons. Material: tumor tissue. The receptors shown here come from a human donor with Burkitt lymphoma.

V is TRBV7-9 and J is TRBJ2-7; D might be TRBD2 (7 bases). V gave up 1 base and J gave up 1 base, with 11 bases separating them. The CDR3 is 15 residues long. The germline gives CDR1 SEHNR, CDR2 FQNEAQ (reference sequence). CDR3 amino acids: CASSLGRGGSYEQYF. The DNA for the CDR3 is TGTGCCAGCAGCTTAGGGAGGGGGGGATCCTACGAGCAGTACTTC.

This clone has more than one count but fewer than ten. V and J are TRBV19 and TRBJ1-2; D possibly corresponds to TRBD1 (6 bases). Trimming stripped 10 bases from V and 3 bases from J, with 12 bases between. This CDR3 comprises 12 residues. CDR1 is LNHDA and CDR2 is SQIVND in the germline V gene (reference sequence). The CDR3 is CATKGGYYGYTF. In DNA form, the CDR3 reads TGTGCCACGAAGGGGGGATACTATGGCTACACCTTC.

V and J are TRBV6-6 and TRBJ2-3; 10 bases align to TRBD1. Trimming at V came to 4 bases and at J to 3 bases, leaving 7 bases not matched to a gene. This CDR3 contains 16 residues. Germline lookup yields CDR1 MNHNY and CDR2 SVGAGI (reference sequence). As DNA, the CDR3 is TGTGCCAGCAGTTTGACCGGGACAGGGGTGACAGATACGCAGTATTTT. Translation gives CASSLTGTGVTDTQYF.

The chain employs TRBV9 and TRBJ2-2; 9 bases fit TRBD1. CDR1 is SGDLS and CDR2 is YYNGEE in the germline V gene. The J segment lost 8 bases and the V segment lost 2 bases, leaving 13 bases of the junction unmatched. This CDR3 spans 17 amino acids. The DNA of the CDR3 is TGTGCCAGCAGCGTCGGCCCACCGGGACAGGGCGAAGGGGAGCTGTTTTTT. It specifies CASSVGPPGQGEGELFF.

The genes are TRBV5-1 and TRBJ2-3; tentative D call: TRBD2 (7 bases). The V end was cut by 4 bases, the J end by 2 bases, with 11 bases between. This CDR3 comprises 14 residues. CDR1 is SGHRS and CDR2 is YFSETQ in the germline V gene. The CDR3 loop is CASSGGALTDTQYF. The CDR3 coding sequence is TGCGCCAGCAGCGGGGGGGCTCTCACAGATACGCAGTATTTT.

This clone was seen a few times. The chain recombines TRBV6-1 with TRBJ2-5; 15 bases match TRBD2. V lost 4 bases, J lost 0 bases, and 6 bases stayed unmatched. The length of the CDR3 is 18 residues. The germline CDR1 and CDR2 sequences are MNHNS and SASEGT. DNA for the CDR3: TGTGCCAGCAGTGGCGGACTAGCGGGGGGGCGCTACCAAGAGACCCAGTACTTC. Translating it yields CASSGGLAGGRYQETQYF.

Regarding this clone: Additional DNA sequences in this sample encode the identical CDR3. The chain has TRBV7-2 and TRBJ2-3; unclear D gene. The CDR3 is made up of 13 amino acids. The germline V and J ends were trimmed by 2 bases and 4 bases, with 7 bases remaining between them. Germline loops: CDR1 SGHTA, CDR2 FQGNSA. The CDR3 sequence: CASSLFGADTQYF. Written as DNA, the CDR3 is TGTGCCAGCAGCTTATTTGGGGCAGATACGCAGTATTTT.

This clone appeared a single time. The chain is built from TRBV5-1 and TRBJ2-4; possible D gene TRBD2, 5 bases. CDR1 and CDR2 from the germline V gene are SGHRS and YFSETQ. Trimming took 0 bases from V and 9 from J, leaving 10 bases between them. This CDR3 comprises 13 residues. The CDR3 is CASSLDSVGIQYF. The CDR3 DNA follows: TGCGCCAGCAGCTTGGATAGCGTGGGCATTCAGTACTTC.

This clone has only a few counts. The gene calls are TRBV6-1 and TRBJ2-7; D remains unclear. This CDR3 spans 12 amino acids. Per the germline V gene, CDR1 is MNHNS and CDR2 is SASEGT. Trimming pared 0 bases from V and 3 bases from J, leaving 3 bases between. The CDR3 spells CASSEARYEQYF. The CDR3 DNA follows: TGTGCCAGCAGTGAAGCTCGCTACGAGCAGTACTTC.

The chain has TRBV1 and TRBJ2-7; TRBD2, as called in the table, went unchecked against the DNA. TRBV1 is a pseudogene locus. The CDR3 consists of 15 residues. The CDR3 DNA follows: TGCACCAGCAGCCGGCCAAGGACTAGCCGCTACGAGCAGTACTTC. Amino acid sequence: CTSSRPRTSRYEQYF.

This clone was found a few times. The chain recombines TRBV2 with TRBJ1-2; 7 positions match TRBD1. The junction had 4 bases not matched to a gene; V was cut back by 6 bases and J by 3 bases. The CDR3 spans 13 residues. CDR1 and CDR2 from the germline V gene are SNHLY and FYNNEI. Here the CDR3 reads CASRETGDYGYTF. CDR3 coding DNA: TGTGCCAGCAGGGAAACAGGGGACTATGGCTACACCTTC.

The table lists this clone with a few counts. The V call is TRBV5-1, the J call TRBJ2-2, with D possibly being TRBD1 (5 bases). V was clipped by 4 bases and J by 1 base, with 11 bases between them. Germline-derived CDR1 and CDR2 are SGHRS and YFSETQ. This CDR3 is built from 15 residues. The CDR3 protein is CASSLRAGNTGELFF. The CDR3 DNA reads as TGCGCCAGCAGCCTCAGGGCAGGGAACACCGGGGAGCTGTTTTTT.

The chain recombines TRBV20-1 with TRBJ2-7, with unresolved D. Trimming removed 5 bases at V and 4 bases at J, with 9 bases between. Germline lookup yields CDR1 DFQATT and CDR2 SNEGSKA (reference sequence). This CDR3 spans 11 amino acids. Here the CDR3 reads CSASDRYEQYF. As DNA, the CDR3 is TGCAGTGCTTCGGACCGTTACGAGCAGTACTTC.

This chain joins TRBV7-9 and TRBJ1-1, with D tentatively TRBD1 (5 bases). This CDR3 region has 16 residues. Trimming removed 5 bases at V and 0 bases at J, with 16 bases between. The germline V gene has CDR1 SEHNR and CDR2 FQNEAQ (reference sequence). DNA for the CDR3: TGTGCCAGCAGCGCCCCTGGGGCCCCCATGAACACTGAAGCTTTCTTT. Translation gives CASSAPGAPMNTEAFF. The whole variable domain, remainder taken from reference TRBV7-9 and TRBJ1-1, is DTGVSQNPRHKITKRGQNVTFRCDPISEHNRLYWYRQTLGQGPEFLTYFQNEAQLEKSRLLSDRFSAERPKGSFSTLEIQRTEQGDSAMYLCASSAPGAPMNTEAFFGQGTRLTVV.

V gene TRBV18 combines with J gene TRBJ1-1, with a weak D call TRBD1 (5 bases). The CDR3 totals 15 residues. The germline gives CDR1 KGHSH, CDR2 LQKENI. The V end was cut by 5 bases, the J end by 4 bases, with 17 bases between. The CDR3 DNA reads TGTGCCAGCTCAGTTTGGGGACTAAAACGCACTGAAGCTTTCTTT. Its translation is CASSVWGLKRTEAFF.

Only a few counts were recorded for this clone. CDR3 DNA: TGTGCCAGCAGCGTAGCACAGGGCGAGCAGTACTTC. This codes for CASSVAQGEQYF. V gene TRBV9 combines with J gene TRBJ2-7; D might be TRBD1 (6 bases). Looked up from germline, CDR1 is SGDLS and CDR2 is YYNGEE. The V gene lost 0 bases and the J gene lost 6 bases, with 7 bases spanning the gap. CDR3 size: 12 residues. The full variable domain, its missing parts supplied by reference TRBV9 and TRBJ2-7, is DSGVTQTPKHLITATGQRVTLRCSPRSGDLSVYWYQQSLDQGLQFLIQYYNGEERAKGNILERFSAQQFPDLHSELNLSSLELGDSALYFCASSVAQGEQYFGPGTRLTVT.

There are a few counts of this clone. The V call is TRBV13, the J call TRBJ2-7, with D unresolved. The CDR3 runs 13 residues. CDR1 and CDR2 from the germline V gene are PRHDT and FYEKMQ (reference sequence). With 1 base removed from V and 1 base from J, the gap between germline ends came to 5 bases. The CDR3 DNA follows: TGTGCCAGCAGCTTAGCTGAGTCCTACGAGCAGTACTTC. This translates into CASSLAESYEQYF.

V gene TRBV6-4 combines with J gene TRBJ1-2; 8 nucleotides line up with TRBD1. CDR1 is MRHNA and CDR2 is SNTAGT in the germline V gene. The trim removed 6 bases at V and 4 bases at J, leaving 4 bases unmatched. The CDR3 loop spans 13 amino acids. This chain's CDR3 is CASRGTGGYGYTF. The CDR3 nucleotides are TGTGCCAGCAGGGGAACAGGGGGCTATGGCTACACCTTC.

This clone was seen only a few times. The V call is TRBV19, the J call TRBJ2-3; 9 nucleotides match TRBD2. Per germline, CDR1 LNHDA and CDR2 SQIVND (reference sequence). V was pared by 3 bases and J by 4 bases, with 5 bases of the junction left unmatched. The CDR3 spans 15 residues. CDR3 nucleotides: TGTGCCAGTAGTATCAGCGGGGGGCCCGCAGATACGCAGTATTTT. Translating it yields CASSISGGPADTQYF.

This clone turned up a few times. One end of the junction varies from germline; a read error may be responsible. This chain joins TRBV27 and TRBJ1-2; 7 bases are shared with TRBD1. The CDR3 sequence is 16 residues long. Germline V CDR1 and CDR2: MNHEY, SMNVEV (reference sequence). The CDR3: CTSSLNPLGTVGGYTF. For the CDR3, the DNA is TGTACCAGCAGTTTAAACCCCCTCGGGACAGTAGGAGGCTACACCTTC.

This chain uses TRBV23-1 with TRBJ2-7; 8 positions agree with TRBD1. TRBV23-1 is assigned to the ORF class and has an uncertain function. The CDR3 sequence is 15 residues long. After removal of 8 bases from V and 6 bases from J, the junction contained 15 bases not matched to a gene. The CDR3 DNA follows: TGCGCCAGCCCTACTCCCAGGGGGCTGAAAGTCGAGCAGTACTTC. Encoded protein: CASPTPRGLKVEQYF.

The table lists this clone with a few counts. The chain recombines TRBV6-1 with TRBJ1-6, with a tentative D call TRBD1 (6 bases). V lost 4 bases and J 4 bases, leaving 8 bases between the germline ends. The CDR3 is 14 residues long. Germline V gene lookup returns CDR1 MNHNS and CDR2 SASEGT. CDR3 DNA sequence: TGTGCCAGCAGTGGACAGGCTTATAATTCACCCCTCCACTTT. Translated, it gives CASSGQAYNSPLHF.